Listed below are T cell receptor beta chains from one sample, sequenced in a study of cytomegalovirus exposure and HLA in healthy donors. The repertoire was sequenced with immunoSEQ multiplex PCR; TCRdb's copy has only in-frame clones and lacks some. The data hold 55,000 to 85,000 clones, with less than 80% observed a single time. The sample taken for sequencing was PBMCs. The receptor source for this set is a woman aged 45-65 years in good health and CMV-seronegative. Both conserved end residues are part of each CDR3. D genes are given only for firm matches. Size is omitted from some rows. Given values are once, few, many or a class for expanded clones.

TRBD2	once	TRBJ2-1	TRBV5-1	CASTQREGSYNEQFF	TGCGCCAGCACCCAGCGGGAGGGATCCTACAATGAGCAGTTCTTC
NA	NA	TRBJ2-7	TRBV12-5	CASGLVLGRGIYEQYF	TGTGCTAGTGGTTTGGTACTGGGTCGGGGGATCTACGAGCAGTACTTC
TRBD1	NA	TRBJ1-5	TRBV30	CAWSVTGGRAQPQHF	TGTGCCTGGAGCGTAACAGGGGGTCGCGCTCAGCCCCAGCATTTT
NA	NA	TRBJ1-5	TRBV18	CASSLGGSNQPQHF	TGTGCCAGCTCACTAGGGGGTAGCAATCAGCCCCAGCATTTT
TRBD1	once	TRBJ1-5	TRBV29-1	CSVGQINQPQHF	TGCAGCGTGGGACAGATCAATCAGCCCCAGCATTTT
NA	NA	TRBJ2-1	TRBV20-1	CSLAGNEQFF	TGCAGTTTAGCCGGCAATGAGCAGTTCTTC
TRBD2	NA	TRBJ2-1	TRBV5-1	CANSSLAGPNEQFF	TGCGCCAACAGTTCGCTAGCGGGTCCCAATGAGCAGTTCTTC
NA	NA	TRBJ1-2	TRBV6-6	CASSYTSEPGGYTF	TGTGCCAGCAGTTACACCTCGGAGCCGGGAGGCTACACCTTC
TRBD2	NA	TRBJ2-1	TRBV5-1	CASSQGLAGGGYDEQFF	TGCGCCAGCAGCCAGGGACTAGCGGGAGGAGGGTACGATGAGCAGTTCTTC
NA	NA	TRBJ1-3	TRBV5-1	CASSSQGSDTIYF	TGCGCCAGCAGCTCCCAGGGGTCCGACACCATATATTTT
NA	NA	TRBJ1-2	TRBV9	CASSVVNYGYTF	TGTGCCAGCAGCGTAGTAAACTATGGCTACACCTTC
TRBD2	NA	TRBJ2-5	TRBV5-4	CASSLAASGSGHQETQYF	TGTGCCAGCAGCTTGGCGGCTAGCGGGAGTGGTCACCAAGAGACCCAGTACTTC